The next 20 T cell receptor beta chains were all read from a single sample in a study of blood T cell repertoires in COVID-19. Method: immunoSEQ multiplex PCR; TCRdb's copy keeps in-frame clones and lacks some. The top ten hold roughly 4% of the sample, which has 250,000 to 350,000 clones, over 75% seen once. The material sequenced was PBMCs or T cells enriched from blood (not recorded which). These receptors all stem from a woman younger than 45 who had recovered from COVID-19.

J is TRBJ1-2 and V is TRBV10-3, with 9 bases lining up with TRBD1. Germline lookup yields CDR1 ENHRY and CDR2 SYGVKD. Trimming took 8 bases from V and 7 from J; bases not matched to a gene: 8. CDR3 length: 13 amino acids. CDR3 coding DNA: TGTGCCATCTCGGGACAGGGTATTGGTGGCTACACCTTC. It codes for CAISGQGIGGYTF.

V usage is TRBV13 and J usage is TRBJ2-1; D is ambiguous. The CDR3 loop spans 19 amino acids. Trimming left V 2 bases short and J 7 bases short, with 27 bases between. The germline CDR1 and CDR2 sequences are PRHDT and FYEKMQ (reference sequence). The CDR3 DNA follows: TGTGCCAGCAGCTTAAATCCCATAATGACCGACATTAGGCGAAATGAGCAGTTCTTC. Translation: CASSLNPIMTDIRRNEQFF.

The V gene is TRBV5-5, the J gene TRBJ2-2, with unresolved D. The CDR3 is made up of 12 amino acids. Germline V gene sequence: CDR1 SGHKS, CDR2 YYEKEE (reference sequence). V was clipped by 0 bases and J by 17 bases, with 14 bases between them. The CDR3 DNA reads as TGTGCCAGCAGCTTGGGCGGCCCTCCGCTCTTTTTT. Its protein is CASSLGGPPLFF.

The J gene is TRBJ2-5, the V gene TRBV28, with D perhaps TRBD1 (6 bases). Trimming shortened V by 6 bases and J by 2 bases, and 16 bases separated the two germline ends. The CDR3 has 15 residues. From germline, CDR1 is MDHEN and CDR2 SYDVKM. CDR3 protein: CASRSGARDQETQYF. CDR3 in DNA: TGTGCCAGCAGGTCAGGGGCGCGCGATCAAGAGACCCAGTACTTC.

The genes are TRBV4-1 and TRBJ2-1; D may be TRBD1 (6 bases). This CDR3 is built from 13 residues. The germline V gene has CDR1 MGHRA and CDR2 YSYEKL. V gave up 2 bases and J gave up 10 bases, with 12 bases separating them. Here the CDR3 reads CASSQSTGWEQFF. The CDR3 DNA follows: TGCGCCAGCAGCCAATCAACAGGGTGGGAGCAGTTCTTC.

The chain carries TRBV29-1 and TRBJ1-2, with TRBD1 matching 8 bases. The CDR3 consists of 14 residues. Germline CDR1 reads SQVTM; CDR2 reads ANQGSEA. The trim removed 5 bases at V and 4 bases at J, leaving 9 bases unmatched. The chain's CDR3 is CSVTGGRLGYGYTF. CDR3 nucleotides: TGCAGCGTTACAGGGGGGCGCCTGGGCTATGGCTACACCTTC.

The chain employs TRBV7-2 and TRBJ1-2; perhaps TRBD1 as D (6 bases). Trimming pared 2 bases from V and 4 bases from J, leaving 17 bases between. The CDR3 totals 16 residues. Germline-derived CDR1 and CDR2 are SGHTA and FQGNSA. The CDR3 DNA sequence: TGTGCCAGCAGCTTAAATAAGGGACAACCTTTCTATGGCTACACCTTC. Amino acids: CASSLNKGQPFYGYTF.

The chain has TRBV21-1 and TRBJ1-6; TRBD1, as called in the table, went unchecked against the DNA. TRBV21-1 is tagged as a pseudogene. This CDR3 has 18 amino acids. The CDR3 loop is CASSKAIPAIGEGSPLHF. CDR3 bases: TGTGCCAGCAGCAAAGCCATACCGGCAATAGGGGAAGGTTCACCCCTCCACTTT.

This clone has a handful of counts. CDR3 loop: CASSPSASGGEQYF. The CDR3, as DNA: TGTGCCAGCAGTCCTTCGGCTAGCGGAGGCGAGCAGTACTTC. The J gene is TRBJ2-7, the V gene TRBV7-3; 7 bases line up with TRBD2. The ends lost 6 bases at V and 6 bases at J; junction bases unmatched: 11. The CDR3 length is 14 residues. CDR1 SGHTA and CDR2 FQGTGA come from the germline V gene.

This chain uses TRBV5-8 with TRBJ1-5, with D tentatively TRBD1 (5 bases). This CDR3 is 16 amino acids long. Germline V gene data show CDR1 as SGHTS and CDR2 as YDEGEE. V lost 2 bases to trimming and J lost 7 bases, with 19 bases between them. The CDR3 DNA is TGTGCCAGCAGCTTTAGGTCGATGGGGCGAGGACAGCCCCAGCATTTT. This encodes CASSFRSMGRGQPQHF.

The J gene is TRBJ1-5, the V gene TRBV28; D remains unclear. With 3 bases removed from V and 7 bases from J, the gap between germline ends came to 7 bases. Per germline, CDR1 MDHEN and CDR2 SYDVKM. The CDR3 has 12 residues. CDR3: CASSFRAQPQHF. DNA of the CDR3: TGTGCCAGCAGTTTCCGTGCGCAGCCCCAGCATTTT.

The chain has TRBV7-9 and TRBJ1-2; D might be TRBD1 (6 bases). Trimming left V 2 bases short and J 8 bases short, with 15 bases between. The CDR3 contains 14 residues. Germline CDR1 and CDR2: SEHNR and FQNEAQ (reference sequence). DNA for the CDR3: TGTGCCAGCAGCTTACCCCCAAGGGGGTCCGGCTACACCTTC. It is translated as CASSLPPRGSGYTF.

The chain couples TRBV7-9 to TRBJ1-2; 7 positions match TRBD1. Germline values: CDR1 SEHNR, CDR2 FQNEAQ (reference sequence). V lost 10 bases to trimming and J lost 3 bases; unmatched junction nucleotides: 11. There are 14 residues in the CDR3. The CDR3 sequence is CATLGQERDYGYTF. CDR3 DNA sequence: TGTGCCACCCTCGGACAGGAAAGAGACTATGGCTACACCTTC.

The chain employs TRBV29-1 and TRBJ1-1; possibly TRBD1 for D (6 bases). Germline CDR1 reads SQVTM; CDR2 reads ANQGSEA. This CDR3 is 12 amino acids long. Trimming took 4 bases from V and 11 from J, leaving 17 bases between them. The CDR3 here is CSVGERQGQAFF. Here the CDR3 DNA reads TGCAGCGTTGGAGAGCGGCAGGGGCAGGCTTTCTTT.

The V call is TRBV9, the J call TRBJ2-7; D is perhaps TRBD2 (6 bases). CDR1 is SGDLS and CDR2 is YYNGEE in the germline V gene. The CDR3 has 13 residues. Trimming took off 4 bases at V and 2 bases at J, with 10 bases between the two ends. CDR3 sequence reads: CASSQGGTYEQYF. The CDR3, as DNA: TGTGCCAGCAGCCAGGGAGGAACCTACGAGCAGTACTTC.

The CDR3 nucleotides read TGTGCCTGGAGCAAGAGCGGGGCCTCTGGGGAGCAGTACTTC. Protein sequence: CAWSKSGASGEQYF. The V gene is TRBV30, the J gene TRBJ2-7, with 7 bases fitting TRBD2. Looked up from germline, CDR1 is GTSNPN and CDR2 is SVGIG (reference sequence). The CDR3 covers 14 residues. V shed 3 bases and J 7 bases; nucleotides not matched to a gene: 12.

The chain joins TRBV5-6 to TRBJ2-5, with D unclear. The CDR3 runs 13 residues. V lost 4 bases and J 5 bases, leaving 12 bases between the germline ends. Germline V CDR1 and CDR2: SGHDT, YYEEEE. The CDR3 nucleotides are TGTGCCAGCAGCCTCGCGGATGGCGAGACCCAGTACTTC. It yields the protein CASSLADGETQYF.

The rearrangement uses TRBV27 and TRBJ2-3, with a weak D call TRBD2 (6 bases). The CDR3 loop spans 16 amino acids. In germline, CDR1 is MNHEY, CDR2 SMNVEV (reference sequence). Trimming left V 6 bases short and J 4 bases short, with 20 bases between. The chain's CDR3 is CASRPEGLLAPDTQYF. The CDR3 DNA sequence: TGTGCCAGCAGACCGGAGGGGCTACTAGCCCCAGATACGCAGTATTTT.

This chain joins TRBV5-4 and TRBJ2-7, with D uncertain. This CDR3 has 12 amino acids. Germline V gene sequence: CDR1 SGHNT, CDR2 YYREEE (reference sequence). V gave up 2 bases and J gave up 7 bases, with 10 bases separating them. The CDR3 reads CASSFTPGEQYF. As DNA, the CDR3 is TGTGCCAGCAGCTTCACCCCCGGGGAGCAGTACTTC.

The chain has TRBV20-1 and TRBJ1-2; TRBD1 matches 9 bases. The CDR3 has 16 residues. V lost 3 bases, J lost 6 bases, and 14 bases stayed unmatched. The germline CDR1 and CDR2 sequences are DFQATT and SNEGSKA (reference sequence). The CDR3 loop is CSASDPGQGDIDGYTF. For the CDR3, the DNA is TGCAGTGCTAGTGACCCGGGACAGGGAGATATTGATGGCTACACCTTC.